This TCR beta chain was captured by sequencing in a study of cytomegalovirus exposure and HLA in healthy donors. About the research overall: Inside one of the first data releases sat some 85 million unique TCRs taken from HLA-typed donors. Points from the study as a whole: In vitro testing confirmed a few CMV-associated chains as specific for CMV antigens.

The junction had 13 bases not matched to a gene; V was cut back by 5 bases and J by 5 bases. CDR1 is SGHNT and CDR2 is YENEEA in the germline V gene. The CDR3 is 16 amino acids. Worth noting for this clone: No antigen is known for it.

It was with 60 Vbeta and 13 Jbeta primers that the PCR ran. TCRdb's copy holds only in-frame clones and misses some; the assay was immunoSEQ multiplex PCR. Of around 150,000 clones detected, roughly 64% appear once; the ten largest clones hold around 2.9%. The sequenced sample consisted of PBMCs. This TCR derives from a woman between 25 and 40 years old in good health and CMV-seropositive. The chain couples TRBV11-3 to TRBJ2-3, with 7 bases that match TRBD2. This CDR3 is CASSIPRGLRRDTQYF. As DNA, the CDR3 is TGTGCCAGCAGCATCCCTCGGGGACTACGTAGAGATACGCAGTATTTT. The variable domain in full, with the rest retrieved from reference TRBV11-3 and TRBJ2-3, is EAGVVQSPRYKIIEKKQPVAFWCNPISGHNTLYWYLQNLGQGPELLIRYENEEAVDDSQLPKDRFSAERLKGVDSTLKIQPAELGDSAVYLCASSIPRGLRRDTQYFGPGTRLTVL.